What follows are 31 T cell receptor beta chains derived from one specimen sequenced in a study of vaccination and CD4 T cells after COVID-19 (dated by TCRdb to between 2021 and 2024). These TCRs' antigens remain unknown. Libraries were constructed by PCR. The data were produced on an Illumina iSeq 100. DNA from cultured CD4+ T cells was subjected to TCR sequencing with the Oncomine TCR Beta short-read assay at the Johns Hopkins FTIC core. TCRdb reworked the public reads: Q25 trimming with fastp, MiXCR clone assembly, productive beta chains retained. CDR3 protein sequences are deduplicated, and each keeps its most common genes and DNA. Across this sample there are about 16,000 distinct CDR3 sequences, with 52% seen only once. The ten largest clones capture around 3.5% of the sample. In the paper's terms, the treatment or condition label means: roughly 10-day PBMC culture with coronavirus spike peptide pools or control peptides (ViraFEST assay).

The sample in question was CD4+ T cells from blood, cultured in vitro, obtained before SARS-CoV-2 vaccination. All receptors come from a human donor who had recovered from COVID-19.

The chain is built from TRBV19 and TRBJ1-2; D is uncertain. Germline CDR1 reads LNHDA; CDR2 reads SQIVND (reference sequence). The CDR3 is made up of 14 amino acids. Between the trimmed V and J ends, which lost 4 bases and 4 bases, there was a span of 13 bases. The CDR3, as DNA: TGTGCCAGTAGTAGGGTTGGACGAGGCTATGGCTACACCTTC. This translates into CASSRVGRGYGYTF.

This clonotype was picked up a small number of times. The chain carries TRBV7-2 and TRBJ1-5; 7 nucleotides line up with TRBD1. The CDR3 loop spans 14 amino acids. Germline loops: CDR1 SGHTA, CDR2 FQGNSA. V dropped 2 bases and J dropped 4; count of bases not matched to a gene: 2. Here the CDR3 DNA reads TGTGCCAGCAGCTTACACAGGGGTAATCAGCCCCAGCATTTT. Protein: CASSLHRGNQPQHF.

This clonotype was seen a few times. The chain carries TRBV19 and TRBJ2-5, with no clear D. Trimming removed 5 bases at V and 2 bases at J, with 9 bases between. CDR1 and CDR2 (germline): LNHDA, SQIVND (reference sequence). The CDR3 contains 13 residues. CDR3 loop: CASSQAAQETQYF. The CDR3 DNA is TGTGCCAGTAGTCAGGCGGCACAAGAGACCCAGTACTTC.

This clonotype was detected a few times. The chain uses TRBV11-3 and TRBJ2-2, with D possibly matching TRBD1 (5 bases). Germline lookup yields CDR1 SGHNT and CDR2 YENEEA. V was shortened by 4 bases and J by 5 bases, with 14 bases between the two germline ends. The CDR3 has 15 residues. CDR3 protein: CASSWTLSRTGELFF. In DNA form, the CDR3 reads TGTGCCAGCAGCTGGACATTGAGCAGGACCGGGGAGCTGTTTTTT. Full variable domain (remainder filled in from reference TRBV11-3 and TRBJ2-2): EAGVVQSPRYKIIEKKQPVAFWCNPISGHNTLYWYLQNLGQGPELLIRYENEEAVDDSQLPKDRFSAERLKGVDSTLKIQPAELGDSAVYLCASSWTLSRTGELFFGEGSRLTVL.

CDR3 residues: CASSPAGGLEGGTQYF. The CDR3 DNA reads as TGTGCCAGCAGCCCAGCCGGGGGGCTAGAGGGCGGGACCCAGTACTTC. The rearrangement links TRBV7-3 to TRBJ2-5; TRBD2 might be the D (7 bases). Germline V gene sequence: CDR1 SGHTA, CDR2 FQGTGA. The CDR3 consists of 16 residues. Trimming shortened V by 5 bases and J by 7 bases, and 23 bases separated the two germline ends.

The genes are TRBV29-1 and TRBJ1-2; no clear D gene. Germline CDR1 reads SQVTM; CDR2 reads ANQGSEA. The CDR3 consists of 11 residues. Trimming took 5 bases from V and 6 from J, leaving 10 bases between them. The CDR3 loop is CSVSGAHGYTF. CDR3 DNA: TGCAGCGTTTCAGGAGCCCATGGCTACACCTTC.

This CDR3 is CASSYVGGEAFF. CDR3 nucleotide sequence: TGTGCCAGCAGTTATGTGGGGGGAGAAGCTTTCTTT. The chain is built from TRBV6-5 and TRBJ1-1; D may be TRBD1 (5 bases). With 3 bases removed from V and 8 bases from J, the gap between germline ends came to 10 bases. Germline CDR1 MNHEY, CDR2 SVGAGI. This CDR3 region has 12 residues.

CDR3 protein: CASSEDGRRNTEAFF. The CDR3 DNA reads TGTGCCAGCAGTGAGGATGGACGGAGGAACACTGAAGCTTTCTTT. V is TRBV6-1 and J is TRBJ1-1; D is unresolved. This CDR3 comprises 15 residues. The V gene's germline CDR1 is MNHNS and CDR2 SASEGT. V dropped 3 bases and J dropped 1 base, with 12 bases sitting between them.

This chain connects TRBV11-3 to TRBJ2-2; 10 bases match TRBD2. The CDR3 extends over 16 amino acids. V gave up 7 bases and J gave up 3 bases; unmatched junction bases: 8. Germline lookup yields CDR1 SGHNT and CDR2 YENEEA. The CDR3 DNA reads TGTGCCAGCAAGTCGTGGCTAGCGGGAGACACCGGGGAGCTGTTTTTT. The encoded protein is CASKSWLAGDTGELFF.

V and J are TRBV6-5 and TRBJ1-6, with a tentative D call TRBD1 (5 bases). V dropped 1 base and J dropped 6 bases, with 13 bases sitting between them. Germline V gene sequence: CDR1 MNHEY, CDR2 SVGAGI. The CDR3 is made up of 16 amino acids. DNA for the CDR3: TGTGCCAGCAGTTACTACGGGGGAGGTCGTAATTCACCCCTCCACTTT. Translated, it gives CASSYYGGGRNSPLHF.

This clonotype has a handful of counts. V is TRBV20-1 and J is TRBJ2-3; 9 bases align to TRBD2. The germline CDR1 and CDR2 sequences are DFQATT and SNEGSKA (reference sequence). V shed 8 bases and J 4 bases; nucleotides not matched to a gene: 7. The CDR3 covers 13 residues. The CDR3 region is CSSPGLASDTQYF. In DNA form, the CDR3 reads TGCAGTTCGCCGGGACTAGCCTCAGATACGCAGTATTTT.

The V gene is TRBV11-3, the J gene TRBJ1-1; TRBD1 is a possible D gene (5 bases). The CDR3 length is 14 residues. Germline CDR1 is SGHNT and CDR2 is YENEEA. V lost 1 base and J lost 6, with 12 bases in between. The CDR3 sequence is CASSLVWGTSEAFF. The CDR3 bases are TGTGCCAGCAGCTTAGTCTGGGGGACCTCTGAAGCTTTCTTT.

CDR3 region: CAWSGRSGTEAFF. The CDR3 DNA reads as TGTGCCTGGAGTGGACGGTCGGGGACTGAAGCTTTCTTT. The rearrangement uses TRBV30 and TRBJ1-1; D gene uncertain. The CDR3 extends over 13 amino acids. V lost 1 base and J 5 bases, leaving 11 bases between the germline ends. Per the germline V gene, CDR1 is GTSNPN and CDR2 is SVGIG (reference sequence).

The rearrangement links TRBV10-3 to TRBJ2-3; 11 bases map to TRBD2. The CDR3 covers 17 residues. With 11 bases clipped from V and 0 bases from J, the junction kept 13 bases outside the gene matches. The V gene's germline CDR1 is ENHRY and CDR2 SYGVKD. The CDR3 region is CAAQGLAERTSTDTQYF. CDR3 in DNA: TGTGCCGCCCAGGGACTAGCGGAACGAACCAGCACAGATACGCAGTATTTT.

Of note for this clonotype: The junction and the germline gene differ at one end; a read error may be behind it. The V call is TRBV7-9, the J call TRBJ1-5; 9 bases fit TRBD1. The CDR3 has 13 amino acids. Germline values: CDR1 SEHNR, CDR2 FQNEAQ (reference sequence). CDR3 loop: CASSGTGNQSQHF. CDR3 DNA sequence: TGTGCCAGCAGCGGGACAGGGAATCAGTCCCAGCATTTT.

CDR3 in DNA: TGTGCCAGCAGTTTAGGGAGGAACTATGGCTACACCTTC. Translated: CASSLGRNYGYTF. The chain employs TRBV28 and TRBJ1-2; D remains ambiguous. V was clipped by 2 bases and J by 2 bases, with 6 bases between them. The CDR3 is made up of 13 amino acids. Germline V CDR1 and CDR2: MDHEN, SYDVKM.

The chain combines TRBV20-1 with TRBJ2-3, with TRBD1 matching over 8 bases. Germline V gene lookup returns CDR1 DFQATT and CDR2 SNEGSKA (reference sequence). The CDR3 has 13 residues. V lost 6 bases, J lost 3 bases, and 5 bases stayed unmatched. In nucleotides, the CDR3 is TGCAGTGCAGAACAGGGGGGTACAGATACGCAGTATTTT. The encoded protein is CSAEQGGTDTQYF.

The rearrangement links TRBV11-2 to TRBJ2-1; 11 bases match TRBD2. The CDR3 extends over 15 amino acids. Trimming took 6 bases from V and 7 from J; bases not matched to a gene: 8. Germline V gives CDR1 SGHAT, CDR2 FQNNGV. CDR3 DNA sequence: TGTGCCAGCAGTATAGCGGGAGGGCCGTGGAATGAGCAGTTCTTC. It encodes CASSIAGGPWNEQFF.

This clonotype was counted only a few times. The gene calls are TRBV19 and TRBJ1-5; the match to TRBD1 covers 8 bases. Per the germline V gene, CDR1 is LNHDA and CDR2 is SQIVND (reference sequence). The V and J ends lost 8 bases and 4 bases, in that order; junction bases with no gene match: 4. The CDR3 consists of 13 residues. The CDR3: CASWGQANQPQHF. As DNA, the CDR3 is TGTGCCAGTTGGGGACAGGCGAATCAGCCCCAGCATTTT.

The chain carries TRBV27 and TRBJ1-1; 7 bases align to TRBD1. CDR3 size: 14 residues. V lost 4 bases, J lost 3 bases, and 5 bases stayed unmatched. Germline CDR1 is MNHEY and CDR2 is SMNVEV (reference sequence). The CDR3 region is CASSWDSWDTEAFF. The CDR3 DNA is TGTGCCAGCAGTTGGGACAGCTGGGACACTGAAGCTTTCTTT.

The chain joins TRBV20-1 to TRBJ2-1, with 12 bases identical to TRBD2. With V trimmed by 6 bases and J by 6 bases, 6 bases remained unmatched. The CDR3 length is 14 residues. Per germline, CDR1 DFQATT and CDR2 SNEGSKA (reference sequence). The CDR3 DNA sequence: TGCAGTGCGGGCGGGACTAGCGGGTCCAATGAGCAGTTCTTC. It is translated as CSAGGTSGSNEQFF.

V gene TRBV6-1 combines with J gene TRBJ1-1; D remains ambiguous. Trimming left V 6 bases short and J 10 bases short, with 15 bases between. This CDR3 is built from 12 residues. In germline, CDR1 is MNHNS, CDR2 SASEGT. The CDR3 loop reads CASSMEGLAAFF. In DNA form, the CDR3 reads TGTGCCAGCAGCATGGAGGGTCTGGCAGCTTTCTTT.

V and J are TRBV29-1 and TRBJ2-4; D tentatively reads TRBD1 or TRBD2 (6 bases each). The CDR3 loop spans 12 amino acids. Germline V gene lookup returns CDR1 SQVTM and CDR2 ANQGSEA. The V end lost 5 bases, the J end lost 7 bases, and 12 bases lay between the germline ends. The CDR3 loop is CSVKTGANIQYF. As DNA, the CDR3 is TGCAGCGTTAAGACGGGGGCGAACATTCAGTACTTC.

This clonotype occurred a few times. The V and J genes are TRBV29-1 and TRBJ1-5; D call uncertain. There are 14 residues in the CDR3. Germline CDR1 reads SQVTM; CDR2 reads ANQGSEA. V was pared by 7 bases and J by 2 bases, with 15 bases between. CDR3 in amino acids: CSAADGDGNQPQHF. Here the CDR3 DNA reads TGCAGCGCTGCGGACGGAGATGGCAATCAGCCCCAGCATTTT.

This clonotype was detected a few times. The chain carries TRBV20-1 and TRBJ1-5; no firm D call. The CDR3 totals 13 residues. CDR1 is DFQATT, CDR2 SNEGSKA, per germline (reference sequence). Trimming pared 2 bases from V and 0 bases from J, leaving 5 bases between. CDR3 bases: TGCAGTGCTAGAAAGTCTAGCAATCAGCCCCAGCATTTT. It encodes CSARKSSNQPQHF.

The chain recombines TRBV20-1 with TRBJ2-1, with TRBD2 matching over 7 bases. The CDR3 runs to 13 residues. Germline V gene sequence: CDR1 DFQATT, CDR2 SNEGSKA (reference sequence). The trim removed 1 base at V and 3 bases at J, leaving 0 bases unmatched. CDR3 protein: CSARAGGYNEQFF. DNA of the CDR3: TGCAGTGCTAGAGCGGGGGGCTACAATGAGCAGTTCTTC.

This clonotype was seen only a few times. The CDR3 sequence: CASSKLRQGIGEQYF. The CDR3 DNA reads as TGTGCCAGCAGCAAACTGAGACAGGGGATAGGAGAGCAGTACTTC. This rearrangement joins TRBV21-1 to TRBJ2-7; the tabulated D call, TRBD1, remains unverified against the DNA. TRBV21-1 is shown as a pseudogene. CDR3 length: 15 residues.

CDR3 in DNA: TGTGCCAGCAGGCACAGTCCCAAACAGCCCCAGCATTTT. It is translated as CASRHSPKQPQHF. V and J are TRBV6-2 or TRBV6-3 and TRBJ1-5; the D is unclear. Germline CDR1 MNHEY, CDR2 SVGEGT. This CDR3 comprises 13 residues. Trimming removed 6 bases at V and 7 bases at J, with 13 bases between.

This chain joins TRBV7-8 and TRBJ1-2, with D unclear. CDR1 and CDR2 (germline): SGHVS, FQNEAQ. V was cut by 5 bases and J by 4 bases, with 14 bases left in between. The CDR3 length is 14 residues. CDR3 bases: TGTGCCAGCAGCCTCGGTCGTAAGGGCTATGGCTACACCTTC. This gives the protein CASSLGRKGYGYTF.

The V and J genes are TRBV6-2 or TRBV6-3 and TRBJ2-7; no definite D call. This CDR3 has 12 amino acids. V lost 4 bases to trimming and J lost 4 bases, with 8 bases between them. From germline, CDR1 is MNHEY and CDR2 SVGEGT. The CDR3 spells CASSSDSYEQYF. In DNA form, the CDR3 reads TGTGCCAGCAGTTCCGACTCGTACGAGCAGTACTTC.

This clonotype was picked up a small number of times. The rearrangement links TRBV7-6 to TRBJ1-3; D is perhaps TRBD1 (6 bases). V was pared by 2 bases and J by 0 bases, with 11 bases between. The V gene's germline CDR1 is SGHVS and CDR2 FNYEAQ. The CDR3 runs to 16 residues. The CDR3 DNA reads as TGTGCCAGCAGCTTAAGGACAGCGAACTCTGGAAACACCATATATTTT. Amino acid sequence: CASSLRTANSGNTIYF.